This T cell receptor beta chain was retrieved from a study of cytotoxic CD8 clonotypes in ibrutinib-treated CLL. Across the study: There were, on average, roughly 260,000 productive templates and tens of thousands of productive rearrangements per sample.

Sequencing used immunoSEQ multiplex PCR; TCRdb keeps in-frame clones, though not all of them. The sample has under 300,000 clones; around 69% are singletons. The CDR3 is made up of 16 amino acids. From germline, CDR1 is SGHVS and CDR2 FNYEAQ. The V and J ends lost 1 base and 6 bases respectively, with 18 bases between them. Study-wide points: Samples were collected at differing times from sustained-remission and progressing patients.

This clone was counted a single time. What it recognizes is unknown. The sequence was collected from a human donor with chronic lymphocytic leukemia. The chain employs TRBV7-6 and TRBJ1-2, with D perhaps matching TRBD1 (5 bases). Sequencing used PBMCs, obtained at disease progression, from a patient treated with ibrutinib. The CDR3: CASSLGAGGIRDGYTF. Written as DNA, the CDR3 is TGTGCCAGCAGCTTAGGGGCTGGGGGAATTCGGGATGGCTACACCTTC.